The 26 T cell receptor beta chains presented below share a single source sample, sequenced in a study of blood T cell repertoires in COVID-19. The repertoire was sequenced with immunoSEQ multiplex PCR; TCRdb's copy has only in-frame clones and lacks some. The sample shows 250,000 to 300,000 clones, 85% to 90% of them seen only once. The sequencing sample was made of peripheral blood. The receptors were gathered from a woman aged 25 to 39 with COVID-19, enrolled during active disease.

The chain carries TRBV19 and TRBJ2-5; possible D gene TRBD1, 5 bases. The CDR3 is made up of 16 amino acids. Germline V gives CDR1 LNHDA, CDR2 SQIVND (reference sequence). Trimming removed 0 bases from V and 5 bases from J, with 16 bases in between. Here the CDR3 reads CASSIDRVKGLETQYF. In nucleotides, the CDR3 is TGTGCCAGTAGTATAGATAGGGTCAAGGGGCTGGAGACCCAGTACTTC.

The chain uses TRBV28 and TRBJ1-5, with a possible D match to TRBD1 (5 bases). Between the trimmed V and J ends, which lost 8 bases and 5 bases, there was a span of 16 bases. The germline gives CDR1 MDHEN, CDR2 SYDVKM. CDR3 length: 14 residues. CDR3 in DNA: TGTGCCAGCGGTCAGGGTGGGGATCATCAGCCCCAGCATTTT. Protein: CASGQGGDHQPQHF.

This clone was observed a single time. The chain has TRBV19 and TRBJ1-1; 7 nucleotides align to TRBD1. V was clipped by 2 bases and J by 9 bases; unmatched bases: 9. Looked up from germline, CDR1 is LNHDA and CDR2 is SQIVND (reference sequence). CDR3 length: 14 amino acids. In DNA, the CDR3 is TGTGCCAGTAGTATATATCCGGGACAGCTGAAAGCTTTCTTT. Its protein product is CASSIYPGQLKAFF.

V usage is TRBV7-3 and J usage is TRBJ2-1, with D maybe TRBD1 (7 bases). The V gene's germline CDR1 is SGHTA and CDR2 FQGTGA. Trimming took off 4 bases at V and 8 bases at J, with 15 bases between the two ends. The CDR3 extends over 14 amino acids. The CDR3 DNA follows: TGTGCCAGCAGCTCTGGGACAGCGGGCTATGAGCAGTTCTTC. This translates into CASSSGTAGYEQFF. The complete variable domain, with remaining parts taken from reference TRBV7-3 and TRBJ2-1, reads GAGVSQTPSNKVTEKGKYVELRCDPISGHTALYWYRQSLGQGPEFLIYFQGTGAADDSGLPNDRFFAVRPEGSVSTLKIQRTERGDSAVYLCASSSGTAGYEQFFGPGTRLTVL.

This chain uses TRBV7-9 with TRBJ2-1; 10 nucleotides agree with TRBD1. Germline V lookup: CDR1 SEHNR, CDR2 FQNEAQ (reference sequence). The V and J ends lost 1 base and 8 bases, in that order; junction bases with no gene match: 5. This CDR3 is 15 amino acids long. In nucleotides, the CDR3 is TGTGCCAGCAGCTTAGGACAGGGGGCCTGGTATGAGCAGTTCTTC. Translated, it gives CASSLGQGAWYEQFF.

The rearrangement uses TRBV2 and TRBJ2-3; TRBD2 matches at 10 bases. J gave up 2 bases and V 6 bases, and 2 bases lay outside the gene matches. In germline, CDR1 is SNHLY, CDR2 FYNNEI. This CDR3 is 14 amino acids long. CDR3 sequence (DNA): TGTGCCAGCAGACTAGCGGGGTTCACAGATACGCAGTATTTT. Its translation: CASRLAGFTDTQYF. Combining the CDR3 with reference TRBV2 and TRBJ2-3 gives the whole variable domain EPEVTQTPSHQVTQMGQEVILRCVPISNHLYFYWYRQILGQKVEFLVSFYNNEISEKSEIFDDQFSVERPDGSNFTLKIRSTKLEDSAMYFCASRLAGFTDTQYFGPGTRLTVL.

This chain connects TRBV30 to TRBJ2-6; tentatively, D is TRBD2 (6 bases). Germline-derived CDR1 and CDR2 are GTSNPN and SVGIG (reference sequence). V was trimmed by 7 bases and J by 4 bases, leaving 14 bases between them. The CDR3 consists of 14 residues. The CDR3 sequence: CAFQLAGGANVLTF. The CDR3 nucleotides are TGTGCCTTTCAACTAGCTGGGGGGGCCAACGTCCTGACTTTC.

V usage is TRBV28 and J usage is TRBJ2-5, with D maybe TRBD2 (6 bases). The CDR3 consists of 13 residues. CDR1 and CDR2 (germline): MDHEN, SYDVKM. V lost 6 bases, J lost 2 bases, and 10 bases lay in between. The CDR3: CASRPSGQETQYF. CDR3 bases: TGTGCCAGCAGACCGAGCGGGCAAGAGACCCAGTACTTC. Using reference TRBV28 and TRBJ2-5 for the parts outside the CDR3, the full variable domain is DVKVTQSSRYLVKRTGEKVFLECVQDMDHENMFWYRQDPGLGLRLIYFSYDVKMKEKGDIPEGYSVSREKKERFSLILESASTNQTSMYLCASRPSGQETQYFGPGTRLLVL.

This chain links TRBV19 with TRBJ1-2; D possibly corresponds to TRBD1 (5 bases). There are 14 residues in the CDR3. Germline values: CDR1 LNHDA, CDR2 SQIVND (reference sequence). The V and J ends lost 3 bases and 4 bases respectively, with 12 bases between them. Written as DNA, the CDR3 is TGTGCCAGTAGTATCCCTACAGGTGGCTATGGCTACACCTTC. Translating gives CASSIPTGGYGYTF.

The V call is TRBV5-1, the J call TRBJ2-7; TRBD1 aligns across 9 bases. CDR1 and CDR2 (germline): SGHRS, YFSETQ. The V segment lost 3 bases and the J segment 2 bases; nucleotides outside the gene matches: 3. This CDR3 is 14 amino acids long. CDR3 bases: TGCGCCAGCAGCTCCGGGACAGGGCCCTACGAGCAGTACTTC. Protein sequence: CASSSGTGPYEQYF.

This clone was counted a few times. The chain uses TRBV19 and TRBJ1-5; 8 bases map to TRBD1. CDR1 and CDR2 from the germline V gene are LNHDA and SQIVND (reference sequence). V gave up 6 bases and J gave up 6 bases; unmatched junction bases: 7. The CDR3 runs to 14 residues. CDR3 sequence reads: CASRWTGSGQPQHF. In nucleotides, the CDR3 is TGTGCCAGTAGGTGGACAGGGAGCGGTCAGCCCCAGCATTTT. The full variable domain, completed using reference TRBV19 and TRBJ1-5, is DGGITQSPKYLFRKEGQNVTLSCEQNLNHDAMYWYRQDPGQGLRLIYYSQIVNDFQKGDIAEGYSVSREKKESFPLTVTSAQKNPTAFYLCASRWTGSGQPQHFGDGTRLSIL.

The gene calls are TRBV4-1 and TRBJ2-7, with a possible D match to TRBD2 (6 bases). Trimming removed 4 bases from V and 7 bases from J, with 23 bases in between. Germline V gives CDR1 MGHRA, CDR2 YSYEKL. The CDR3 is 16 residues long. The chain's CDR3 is CASSPGVSEFAGEQYF. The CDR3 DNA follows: TGCGCCAGCAGCCCCGGGGTCTCGGAGTTTGCGGGAGAGCAGTACTTC.

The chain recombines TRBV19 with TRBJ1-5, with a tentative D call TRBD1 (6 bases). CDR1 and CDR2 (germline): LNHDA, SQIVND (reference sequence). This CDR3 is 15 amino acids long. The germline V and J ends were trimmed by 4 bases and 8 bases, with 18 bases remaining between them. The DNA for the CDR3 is TGTGCCAGTAGTACCGGACAGACACGGGGGGAGCCCCAGCATTTT. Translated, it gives CASSTGQTRGEPQHF. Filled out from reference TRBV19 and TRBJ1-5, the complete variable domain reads DGGITQSPKYLFRKEGQNVTLSCEQNLNHDAMYWYRQDPGQGLRLIYYSQIVNDFQKGDIAEGYSVSREKKESFPLTVTSAQKNPTAFYLCASSTGQTRGEPQHFGDGTRLSIL.

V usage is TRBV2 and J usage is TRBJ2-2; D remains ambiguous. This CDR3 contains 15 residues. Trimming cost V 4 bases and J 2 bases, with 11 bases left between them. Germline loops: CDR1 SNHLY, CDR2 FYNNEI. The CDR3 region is CASSGPGANTGELFF. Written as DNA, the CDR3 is TGTGCCAGCAGTGGGCCTGGAGCAAACACCGGGGAGCTGTTTTTT.

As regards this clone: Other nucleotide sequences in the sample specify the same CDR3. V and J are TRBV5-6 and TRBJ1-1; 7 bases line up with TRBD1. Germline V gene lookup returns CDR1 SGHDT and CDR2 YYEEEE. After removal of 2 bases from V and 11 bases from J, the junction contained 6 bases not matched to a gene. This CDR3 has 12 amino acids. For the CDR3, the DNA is TGTGCCAGCAGCTTAGGACAGGTCCGCGCTTTCTTT. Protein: CASSLGQVRAFF.

The CDR3 loop is CASSGSTRRAEAFF. CDR3 nucleotides: TGTGCCAGCAGTGGTTCGACTAGACGGGCTGAAGCTTTCTTT. The chain recombines TRBV28 with TRBJ1-1; D is unresolved. The germline V gene has CDR1 MDHEN and CDR2 SYDVKM. The CDR3 has 14 amino acids. With 5 bases removed from V and 6 bases from J, the gap between germline ends came to 16 bases.

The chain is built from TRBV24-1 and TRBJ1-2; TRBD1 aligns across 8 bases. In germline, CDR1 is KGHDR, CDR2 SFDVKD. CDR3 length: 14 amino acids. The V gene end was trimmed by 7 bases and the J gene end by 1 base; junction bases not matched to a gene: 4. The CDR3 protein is CATSGQGGNYGYTF. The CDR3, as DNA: TGTGCCACCAGCGGACAGGGAGGTAACTATGGCTACACCTTC.

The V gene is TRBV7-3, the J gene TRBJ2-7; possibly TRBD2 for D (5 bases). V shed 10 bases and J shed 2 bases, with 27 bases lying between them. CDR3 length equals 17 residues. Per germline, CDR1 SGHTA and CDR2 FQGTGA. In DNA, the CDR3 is TGTGCCATGGATTGGCGAATACCAAGGAGGTCAGCCTACGAGCAGTACTTC. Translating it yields CAMDWRIPRRSAYEQYF.

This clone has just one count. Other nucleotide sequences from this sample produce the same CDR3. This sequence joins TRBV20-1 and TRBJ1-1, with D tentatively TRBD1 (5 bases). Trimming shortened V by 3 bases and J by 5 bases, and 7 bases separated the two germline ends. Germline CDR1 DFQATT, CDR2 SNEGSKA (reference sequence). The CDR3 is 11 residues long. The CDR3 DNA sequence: TGCAGTGCTAGTAGACAGACTGAAGCTTTCTTT. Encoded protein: CSASRQTEAFF.

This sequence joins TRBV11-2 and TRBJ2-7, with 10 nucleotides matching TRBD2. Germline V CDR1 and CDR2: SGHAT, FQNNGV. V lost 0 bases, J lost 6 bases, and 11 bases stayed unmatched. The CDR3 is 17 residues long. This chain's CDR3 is CASSLETGLAPQREQYF. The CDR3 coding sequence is TGTGCCAGCAGCTTAGAGACGGGACTAGCGCCTCAACGCGAGCAGTACTTC. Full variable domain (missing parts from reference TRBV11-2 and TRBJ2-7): EAGVAQSPRYKIIEKRQSVAFWCNPISGHATLYWYQQILGQGPKLLIQFQNNGVVDDSQLPKDRFSAERLKGVDSTLKIQPAKLEDSAVYLCASSLETGLAPQREQYFGPGTRLTVT.

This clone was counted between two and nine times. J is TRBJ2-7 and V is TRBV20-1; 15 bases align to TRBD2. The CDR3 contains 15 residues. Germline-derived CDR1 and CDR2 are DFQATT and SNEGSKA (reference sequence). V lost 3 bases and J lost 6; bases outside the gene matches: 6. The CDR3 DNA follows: TGCAGTGCTAGTACCGGGACTAGCGGGAGGCCCGAGCAGTACTTC. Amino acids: CSASTGTSGRPEQYF.

The DNA of the CDR3 is TGTGCCAGCAGGGTAGGGGCCACCTACAACACTGAAGCTTTCTTT. Translated: CASRVGATYNTEAFF. The chain couples TRBV6-5 to TRBJ1-1, with D tentatively TRBD1 (5 bases). The CDR3 is made up of 15 amino acids. In germline, CDR1 is MNHEY, CDR2 SVGAGI. V lost 6 bases and J 2 bases, leaving 16 bases between the germline ends.

CDR3 in amino acids: CASSFSLRQGADEQYF. In DNA, the CDR3 is TGTGCCAGCAGTTTCTCCCTACGACAGGGGGCCGACGAGCAGTACTTC. The V gene is TRBV28, the J gene TRBJ2-7; 10 bases fit TRBD1. The germline V gene encodes CDR1 MDHEN and CDR2 SYDVKM. The CDR3 runs 16 residues. V trimming: 3 bases; J trimming: 5 bases; junction bases outside the gene matches: 10.

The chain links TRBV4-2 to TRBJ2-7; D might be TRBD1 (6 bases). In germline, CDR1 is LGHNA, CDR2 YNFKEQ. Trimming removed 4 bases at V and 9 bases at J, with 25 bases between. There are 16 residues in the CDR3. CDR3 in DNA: TGTGCCAGCAGCCGGGAGACAACCGGGACCCAAGGGGGGCAGTACTTC. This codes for CASSRETTGTQGGQYF.

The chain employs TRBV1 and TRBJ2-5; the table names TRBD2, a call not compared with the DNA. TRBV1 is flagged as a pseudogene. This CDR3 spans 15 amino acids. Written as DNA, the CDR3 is TGCACCAGCAGCCATGTGGCGGGGGCTCAAGAGACCCAGTACTTC. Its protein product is CTSSHVAGAQETQYF.

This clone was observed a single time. The CDR3 reads CAITPQRDSPLHF. CDR3 nucleotides: TGTGCCATCACTCCCCAACGAGATTCACCCCTCCACTTT. The chain uses TRBV10-3 and TRBJ1-6, with D unclear. V shed 7 bases and J shed 8 bases, with 12 bases lying between them. This CDR3 region has 13 residues. Germline assignment: CDR1 ENHRY and CDR2 SYGVKD.